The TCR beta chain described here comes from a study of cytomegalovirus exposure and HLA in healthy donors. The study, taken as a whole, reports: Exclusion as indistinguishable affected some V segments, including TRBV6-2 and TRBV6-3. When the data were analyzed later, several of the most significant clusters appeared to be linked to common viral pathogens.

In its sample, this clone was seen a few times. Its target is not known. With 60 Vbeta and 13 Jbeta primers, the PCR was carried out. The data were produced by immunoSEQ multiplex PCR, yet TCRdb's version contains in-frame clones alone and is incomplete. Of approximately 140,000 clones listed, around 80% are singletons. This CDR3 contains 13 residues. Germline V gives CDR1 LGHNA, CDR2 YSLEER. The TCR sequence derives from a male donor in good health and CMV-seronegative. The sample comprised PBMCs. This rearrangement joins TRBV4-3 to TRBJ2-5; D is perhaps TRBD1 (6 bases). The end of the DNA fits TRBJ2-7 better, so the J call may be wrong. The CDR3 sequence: CASSQQGRGEQYF. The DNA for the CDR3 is TGCGCCAGCAGCCAGCAGGGGAGAGGCGAGCAGTACTTC.